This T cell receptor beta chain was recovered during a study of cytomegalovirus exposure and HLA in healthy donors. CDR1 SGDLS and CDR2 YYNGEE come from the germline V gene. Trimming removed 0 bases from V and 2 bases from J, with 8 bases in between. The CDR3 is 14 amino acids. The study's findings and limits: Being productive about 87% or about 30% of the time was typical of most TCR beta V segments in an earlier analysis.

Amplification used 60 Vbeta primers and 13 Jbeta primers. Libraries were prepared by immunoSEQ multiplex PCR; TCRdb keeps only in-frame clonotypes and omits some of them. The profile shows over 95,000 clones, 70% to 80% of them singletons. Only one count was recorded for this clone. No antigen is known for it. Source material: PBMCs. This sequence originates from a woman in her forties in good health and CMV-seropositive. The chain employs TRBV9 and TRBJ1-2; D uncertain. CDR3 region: CASSVVGQNYGYTF. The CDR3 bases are TGTGCCAGCAGCGTAGTTGGGCAGAACTATGGCTACACCTTC. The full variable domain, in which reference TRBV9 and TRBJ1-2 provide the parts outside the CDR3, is DSGVTQTPKHLITATGQRVTLRCSPRSGDLSVYWYQQSLDQGLQFLIQYYNGEERAKGNILERFSAQQFPDLHSELNLSSLELGDSALYFCASSVVGQNYGYTFGSGTRLTVV.